The 11 T cell receptor beta chains given below trace back to one sample, sequenced in a study of technical replicates of blood from a handful of donors. Clones were sequenced by immunoSEQ multiplex PCR, and TCRdb holds only the in-frame ones, with some missing. The sample contains about 82,000 clones, roughly 95% of which appear only once. Source material: T cells isolated from PBMCs. These receptors all stem from a human donor in good health.

The chain recombines TRBV29-1 with TRBJ2-7, with D possibly matching TRBD2 (6 bases). CDR3 size: 14 residues. Germline CDR1 and CDR2: SQVTM and ANQGSEA. V lost 3 bases and J lost 4, with 16 bases in between. Here the CDR3 DNA reads TGCAGCGTTGATGCGGGAAGTTCCTTGTACGAGCAGTACTTC. As protein: CSVDAGSSLYEQYF.

The rearrangement uses TRBV5-1 and TRBJ2-7; 7 positions match TRBD1. Germline values: CDR1 SGHRS, CDR2 YFSETQ. Trimming at V came to 5 bases and at J to 1 base, leaving 6 bases not matched to a gene. The CDR3 has 14 amino acids. The DNA of the CDR3 is TGCGCCAGCAGTCCGGGGACAGATTCCTACGAGCAGTACTTC. Amino acid sequence: CASSPGTDSYEQYF.

The rearrangement links TRBV11-2 to TRBJ2-7; D gene uncertain. V gave up 2 bases and J gave up 5 bases, with 7 bases separating them. CDR1 is SGHAT and CDR2 is FQNNGV in the germline V gene. This CDR3 is built from 12 residues. CDR3 sequence (DNA): TGTGCCAGCAGCTTACTAGGCAACGAGCAGTACTTC. The encoded protein is CASSLLGNEQYF.

V usage is TRBV30 and J usage is TRBJ2-3, with 7 bases identical to TRBD2. There are 15 residues in the CDR3. Germline CDR1 is GTSNPN and CDR2 is SVGIG (reference sequence). The J segment lost 6 bases and the V segment lost 0 bases, leaving 9 bases of the junction unmatched. CDR3 residues: CAWSVQAGLRDTQYF. The CDR3 DNA sequence: TGTGCCTGGAGTGTACAAGCGGGATTGAGGGATACGCAGTATTTT.

The chain has TRBV5-1 and TRBJ1-3; D is unresolved. This CDR3 comprises 12 residues. V lost 7 bases to trimming and J lost 0 bases, with 5 bases between them. Germline assignment: CDR1 SGHRS and CDR2 YFSETQ. The CDR3, as DNA: TGCGCCAGCTCAGACTCTGGAAACACCATATATTTT. Its translation is CASSDSGNTIYF.

This clone came up a few times. The rearrangement links TRBV19 to TRBJ1-2; D call uncertain. CDR1 is LNHDA and CDR2 is SQIVND in the germline V gene (reference sequence). Between the trimmed V and J ends, which lost 5 bases and 2 bases, there was a span of 12 bases. This CDR3 comprises 14 residues. CDR3 sequence: CASSPSVSNYGYTF. CDR3 DNA sequence: TGTGCCAGTAGTCCATCGGTTTCGAACTATGGCTACACCTTC. The full variable domain, with the rest looked up from reference TRBV19 and TRBJ1-2, is DGGITQSPKYLFRKEGQNVTLSCEQNLNHDAMYWYRQDPGQGLRLIYYSQIVNDFQKGDIAEGYSVSREKKESFPLTVTSAQKNPTAFYLCASSPSVSNYGYTFGSGTRLTVV.

The chain couples TRBV29-1 to TRBJ2-7; D may be TRBD1 (6 bases). CDR3 length equals 11 residues. V shed 4 bases and J shed 3 bases, with 7 bases lying between them. Germline V gene sequence: CDR1 SQVTM, CDR2 ANQGSEA. CDR3 DNA sequence: TGCAGCGTTGTGGACAGCTACGAGCAGTACTTC. This translates into CSVVDSYEQYF.

The CDR3 DNA reads as TGTGCCTGGAGGTCCAAGCGGGAAAGCTCCTACAATGAGCAGTTCTTC. Protein sequence: CAWRSKRESSYNEQFF. The chain carries TRBV30 and TRBJ2-1; 7 bases are shared with TRBD2. With V trimmed by 3 bases and J by 0 bases, 8 bases remained unmatched. Germline V CDR1 and CDR2: GTSNPN, SVGIG (reference sequence). The CDR3 length is 16 residues.

The chain recombines TRBV11-2 with TRBJ2-1, with TRBD2 matching 7 bases. The CDR3 consists of 15 residues. J was trimmed by 3 bases and V by 5 bases; bases with no gene match: 7. Germline loops: CDR1 SGHAT, CDR2 FQNNGV. The CDR3 DNA follows: TGTGCCAGCAGCGTTGTGAGGGAGGGCTACAATGAGCAGTTCTTC. The encoded protein is CASSVVREGYNEQFF.

V gene TRBV5-1 combines with J gene TRBJ1-1; 7 bases map to TRBD1. The CDR3 loop spans 15 amino acids. Germline CDR1 reads SGHRS; CDR2 reads YFSETQ. V was pared by 4 bases and J by 0 bases, with 6 bases of the junction left unmatched. In DNA form, the CDR3 reads TGCGCCAGCAGCCCGACGGACAGGATGAACACTGAAGCTTTCTTT. Residues: CASSPTDRMNTEAFF.

This chain links TRBV6-1 with TRBJ2-7, with TRBD2 as a possible D gene (5 bases). The germline CDR1 and CDR2 sequences are MNHNS and SASEGT. This CDR3 spans 16 amino acids. V gave up 0 bases and J gave up 0 bases, with 12 bases separating them. CDR3 amino acids: CASSEASAASSYEQYF. CDR3 in DNA: TGTGCCAGCAGTGAAGCGTCAGCGGCGAGCTCCTACGAGCAGTACTTC.